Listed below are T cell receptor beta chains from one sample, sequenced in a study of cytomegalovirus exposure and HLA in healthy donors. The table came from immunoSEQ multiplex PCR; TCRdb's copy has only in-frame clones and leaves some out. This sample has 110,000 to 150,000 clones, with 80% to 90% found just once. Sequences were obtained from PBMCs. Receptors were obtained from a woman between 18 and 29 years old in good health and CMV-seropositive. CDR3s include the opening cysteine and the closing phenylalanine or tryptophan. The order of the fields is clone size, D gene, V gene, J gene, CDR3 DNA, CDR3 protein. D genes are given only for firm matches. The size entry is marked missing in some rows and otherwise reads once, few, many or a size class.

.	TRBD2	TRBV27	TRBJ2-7	TGTGCCAGCAGCCCGACCGGACTAGCGGCGGCCCGCGAGCAGTACTTC	CASSPTGLAAAREQYF
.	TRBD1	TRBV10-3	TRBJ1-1	TGTGCCATCAGCGCGACAGGGGGTCAGGACACTGAAGCTTTCTTT	CAISATGGQDTEAFF
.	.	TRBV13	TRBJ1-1	TGTGCCAGCAGCCCCGGGAGGGTGGGGAACACTGAAGCTTTCTTT	CASSPGRVGNTEAFF
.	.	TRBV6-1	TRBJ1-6	TGTGCCAGCAGTGGAGACAGGACCTATAATTCACCCCTCCACTTT	CASSGDRTYNSPLHF
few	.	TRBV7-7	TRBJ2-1	TGTGCCAGCAGCTCCTCTTATGGGGGGAATGAGCAGTTCTTC	CASSSSYGGNEQFF
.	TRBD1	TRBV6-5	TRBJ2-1	TGTGCCAGCAGTGGGACAGGCGTTTACAATGAGCAGTTCTTC	CASSGTGVYNEQFF
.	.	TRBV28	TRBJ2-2	TGTGCCAGCAGTTCTGGCGGTGCGAACACCGGGGAGCTGTTTTTT	CASSSGGANTGELFF
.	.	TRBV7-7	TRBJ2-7	TGTGCCAGCAGCTTAGGTCTCGGGGGCGAGCAGTACTTC	CASSLGLGGEQYF
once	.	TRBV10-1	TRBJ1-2	TGCGCCAGAAGTCACCAGCCCAGGGGTGGCTACACCTTC	CARSHQPRGGYTF
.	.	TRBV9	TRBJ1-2	TGTGCCAGCAGCGTAGCCGAGAGGAACTATGGCTACACCTTC	CASSVAERNYGYTF
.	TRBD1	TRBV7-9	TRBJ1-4	TGTGCCAGCAGCTCTGGGACAGGGAACGAAAAACTGTTTTTT	CASSSGTGNEKLFF
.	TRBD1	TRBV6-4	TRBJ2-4	TGTGCCAGCAGTTTCCTAGCTCGGGACAGAATACTTCTGGCCAAAAACATTCAGTACTTC	CASSFLARDRILLAKNIQYF
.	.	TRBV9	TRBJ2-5	TGTGCCAGCAGCGTAAAGGACTACGAGACCCAGTACTTC	CASSVKDYETQYF
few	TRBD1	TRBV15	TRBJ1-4	TGTGCCACCAGCAGAAGGGACAGATCTAATGAAAAACTGTTTTTT	CATSRRDRSNEKLFF
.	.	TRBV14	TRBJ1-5	TGTGCCAGCAGCGGCGAGGGACCCCAGCATTTT	CASSGEGPQHF
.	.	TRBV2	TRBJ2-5	TGTGCCAGCTTTCTAGCGCAAGAGACCCAGTACTTC	CASFLAQETQYF
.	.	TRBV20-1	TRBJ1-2	TGCAGTGCATCTGGGGCTGAAGGCTACACCTTC	CSASGAEGYTF
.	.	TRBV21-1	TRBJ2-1	TGTGCCAGCAGCAAGAAGATCGGGCAGTTCTTC	CASSKKIGQFF
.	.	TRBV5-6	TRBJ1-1	TGTGCCAGCAGCTTGACCCCGAACGGAGCAAACACTGAAGCTTTCTTT	CASSLTPNGANTEAFF
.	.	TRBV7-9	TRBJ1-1	TGTGCCAGCAGCTTAAGAAAGGGAAGGGGTGAGACTGAAGCTTTCTTT	CASSLRKGRGETEAFF
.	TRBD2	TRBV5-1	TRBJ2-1	TGCGCCAGCAGCACCGGACTAGCGGGGTACAATGAGCAGTTCTTC	CASSTGLAGYNEQFF
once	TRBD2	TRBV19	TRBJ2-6	TGTGCCAGTGCGTCTCGGGGGGGCGGCCGTCCAGGCAACGTCCTGACTTTC	CASASRGGGRPGNVLTF
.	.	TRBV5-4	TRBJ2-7	TGTGCCAGCAGCTTGTCTGGGACAATTTCCTACGAGCAGTACTTC	CASSLSGTISYEQYF
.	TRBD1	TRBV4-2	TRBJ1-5	TGTGCCAGCAGCCAGCCGGGACAGGGCGGTCAGCCCCAGCATTTT	CASSQPGQGGQPQHF
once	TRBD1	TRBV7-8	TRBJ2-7	TGTGCCAGCAGCTTAGGGACAGGGGTCTCCTACGAGCAGTACTTC	CASSLGTGVSYEQYF
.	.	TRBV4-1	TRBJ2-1	TGCGCCAGCAGCCAGGTTACAGGTTACAATGAGCAGTTCTTC	CASSQVTGYNEQFF
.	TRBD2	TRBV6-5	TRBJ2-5	TGTGCCAGCAGTTACGGGACTAACCAAGAGACCCAGTACTTC	CASSYGTNQETQYF
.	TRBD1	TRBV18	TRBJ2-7	TGTGCCAGCTCACCGACAGGGTACGAGCAGTACTTC	CASSPTGYEQYF
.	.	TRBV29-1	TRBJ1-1	TGCAGCGGGTGGCCCCTGATGAACACTGAAGCTTTCTTT	CSGWPLMNTEAFF
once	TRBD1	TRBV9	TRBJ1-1	TGTGCCAGCAGCTATACAGGGGAAACTGAAGCTTTCTTT	CASSYTGETEAFF
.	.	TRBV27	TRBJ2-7	TGTGCCAGCAGTTACGGGGTAGGCCGACGCGCCTACGAGCAGTACTTC	CASSYGVGRRAYEQYF
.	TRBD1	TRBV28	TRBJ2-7	TGTGCCAGCAGTTTGCCCGGGGACAGGGTTAACAACGAGCAGTACTTC	CASSLPGDRVNNEQYF
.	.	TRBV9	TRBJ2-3	TGTGCCAGCAGCGTAGGCGGGCACGGTACAGATACGCAGTATTTT	CASSVGGHGTDTQYF
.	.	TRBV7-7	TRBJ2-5	TGTGCCAGCAGCTTAGCAGGGGGGGCAGAGACCCAGTACTTC	CASSLAGGAETQYF
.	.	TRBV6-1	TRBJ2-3	TGTGCCAGCAGGAAACGCGTGGGGCGGACAGATACGCAGTATTTT	CASRKRVGRTDTQYF
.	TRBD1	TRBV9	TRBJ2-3	TGTGCCAGCAGCGCCTCGGGACAGCACACAGATACGCAGTATTTT	CASSASGQHTDTQYF
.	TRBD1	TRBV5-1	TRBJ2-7	TGCGCCAGCAGCCCGGACAGGTCTGAGCAGTACTTC	CASSPDRSEQYF
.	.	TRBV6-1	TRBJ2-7	TGTGCCAGCGGCGTTTCCAGGGTTGGGGAGCAGTACTTC	CASGVSRVGEQYF
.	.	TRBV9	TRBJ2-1	TGTGCCAGCAGCGTAGATCCAGGGTACTACAATGAGCAGTTCTTC	CASSVDPGYYNEQFF
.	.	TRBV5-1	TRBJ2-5	TGCGCCAGCAGCTTGGACAGCCCAGCCCAGACCCAGTACTTC	CASSLDSPAQTQYF
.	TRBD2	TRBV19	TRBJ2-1	TGTGCCAGTAGTATGGGGTCTAGCGGCCCCTACAATGAGCAGTTCTTC	CASSMGSSGPYNEQFF
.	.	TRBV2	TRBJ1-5	TGTGCCAGCACGGGCGGGCAAGGCAATCAGCCCCAGCATTTT	CASTGGQGNQPQHF
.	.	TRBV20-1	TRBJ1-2	TGCAGTGCTGACATGGTTCACACCTTC	CSADMVHTF
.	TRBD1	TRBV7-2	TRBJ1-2	TGTGCCAGCAGTACACCGGGACAGGGCTATGGCTACACCTTC	CASSTPGQGYGYTF
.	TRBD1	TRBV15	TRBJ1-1	TGTGCCACCAGCCGGCCCGGACAGGGCATGAACACTGAAGCTTTCTTT	CATSRPGQGMNTEAFF
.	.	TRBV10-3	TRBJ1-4	TGTGCCATCGCGACCGGGAATAATGAAAAACTGTTTTTT	CAIATGNNEKLFF
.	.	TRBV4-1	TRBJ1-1	TGCGCCAGCAGCCAGGAGCTCAGGAACACTGAAGCTTTCTTT	CASSQELRNTEAFF
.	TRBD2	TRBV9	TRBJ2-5	TGTGCCAGCAGCTTAATAGCGGGGGGGCGCCAAGAGACCCAGTACTTC	CASSLIAGGRQETQYF
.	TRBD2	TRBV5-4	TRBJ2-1	TGTGCCAGCAGCTTGGCTGGACTAGCGGTCTACAATGAGCAGTTCTTC	CASSLAGLAVYNEQFF
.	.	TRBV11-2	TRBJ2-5	TGTGCCAGCAGCTTAAGTCAAGGGGGAGAGACCCAGTACTTC	CASSLSQGGETQYF
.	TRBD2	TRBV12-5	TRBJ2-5	TGTGCTAGTGGCCCCCGGACTAGCGGATTTCATCAAGAGACCCAGTACTTC	CASGPRTSGFHQETQYF
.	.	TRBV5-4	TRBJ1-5	TGTGCCAGCAGCTTTGCCGGGGATCAGCCCCAGCATTTT	CASSFAGDQPQHF
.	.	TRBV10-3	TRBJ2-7	TGTGCCATCAGGGACATGAGGGGGAGAGGGGACGAGCAGTACTTC	CAIRDMRGRGDEQYF
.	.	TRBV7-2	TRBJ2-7	TGTGCCAGCAGCTCCCCAGGGGTGGGATACGAGCAGTACTTC	CASSSPGVGYEQYF
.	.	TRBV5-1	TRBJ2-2	TGCGCCAGCAGCTTGATAGGACAGACGAACACCGGGGAGCTGTTTTTT	CASSLIGQTNTGELFF
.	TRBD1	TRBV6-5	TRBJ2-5	TGTGCCAGCAGCCGACAGGGTCAAGAGACCCAGTACTTC	CASSRQGQETQYF
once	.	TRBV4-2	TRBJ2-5	TGTGCCAGCAGCCAAGAGGCGGCAGGGGGGATACAAGAGACCCAGTACTTC	CASSQEAAGGIQETQYF